These 11 T cell receptor beta chains were all obtained from the same sample, sequenced in a study of T cell responses to AZD1222 COVID-19 vaccine (dated by TCRdb to 2020 to 2022). Library method: the immunoSEQ multiplex PCR assay. The immuneACCESS repertoire file appears here via TCRdb, limited to in-frame rearrangements. These files lack a portion of the clones; in checked studies, under half of the deficit traces to unresolved V genes, and the cause of the others is not known. Within this sample are around 110,000 clones, with more than 85% of them counted one time only. 6% to 8% of the sample comes from the top ten. The meaning of the sample's time point label: baseline before first vaccination. The sample in question was peripheral blood, obtained on day 0 of AZD1222 vaccination. Receptor source: an adult in good health.

The J gene is TRBJ1-1, the V gene TRBV2, with D possibly matching TRBD1 (6 bases). Trimming took 3 bases from V and 4 from J, leaving 9 bases between them. Germline V CDR1 and CDR2: SNHLY, FYNNEI. The CDR3 consists of 13 residues. The CDR3 sequence is CASSERGTTEAFF. CDR3 sequence (DNA): TGTGCCAGCAGTGAGAGGGGGACCACTGAAGCTTTCTTT.

This clone was picked up a small number of times. The chain links TRBV10-3 to TRBJ1-1; D may be TRBD1 (6 bases). The CDR3 length is 12 residues. In germline, CDR1 is ENHRY, CDR2 SYGVKD. The V end lost 8 bases, the J end lost 1 base, and 8 bases lay between the germline ends. The CDR3: CAIGTSNTEAFF. In DNA form, the CDR3 reads TGTGCCATCGGGACATCGAACACTGAAGCTTTCTTT.

This chain uses TRBV2 with TRBJ2-5; 9 bases are a match to TRBD1. J lost 4 bases, V lost 11 bases, and 11 bases had no gene match. The length of the CDR3 is 14 residues. Germline V lookup: CDR1 SNHLY, CDR2 FYNNEI. The CDR3 sequence is CAVGDRVRGETQYF. CDR3 nucleotide sequence: TGTGCCGTTGGGGACAGGGTCCGGGGAGAGACCCAGTACTTC.

This chain uses TRBV4-2 with TRBJ2-1, with 7 bases identical to TRBD2. Germline V CDR1 and CDR2: LGHNA, YNFKEQ. V shed 8 bases and J 7 bases; nucleotides not matched to a gene: 2. The CDR3 extends over 11 amino acids. Here the CDR3 DNA reads TGTGCCAGCCATAGCGGGAATGAGCAGTTCTTC. Its translation is CASHSGNEQFF.

This sequence joins TRBV7-2 and TRBJ2-1, with D possibly being TRBD2 (7 bases). V lost 10 bases to trimming and J lost 7 bases, with 17 bases between them. Germline values: CDR1 SGHTA, CDR2 FQGNSA. The CDR3 spans 13 residues. This chain's CDR3 is CATKRGGGNEQFF. The CDR3 DNA reads as TGTGCCACAAAGAGGGGGGGAGGAAATGAGCAGTTCTTC.

The rearrangement joins TRBV30 to TRBJ2-2, with 7 nucleotides matching TRBD1. This CDR3 is built from 13 residues. Germline V gene data show CDR1 as GTSNPN and CDR2 as SVGIG (reference sequence). V dropped 2 bases and J dropped 6; count of bases not matched to a gene: 3. The CDR3 DNA reads as TGTGCCTGGAGTATACAGGGGTCCGGGGAGCTGTTTTTT. Protein: CAWSIQGSGELFF.

This clone was counted a few times. This chain connects TRBV19 to TRBJ1-5, with D perhaps matching TRBD1 (6 bases). The germline V gene has CDR1 LNHDA and CDR2 SQIVND (reference sequence). The ends were cut back, 10 bases at V and 7 bases at J, with 23 bases in the middle. The CDR3 loop spans 15 amino acids. CDR3 in DNA: TGTGCCACCATCGGCGGTCCCGGGGGCGTCCAGCCCCAGCATTTT. Translated: CATIGGPGGVQPQHF.

The chain couples TRBV28 to TRBJ2-1; a possible D gene is TRBD1 (5 bases). Deletions cut 8 bases from V and 7 bases from J, with 21 bases between. CDR3 length: 15 residues. The germline CDR1 and CDR2 sequences are MDHEN and SYDVKM. Here the CDR3 DNA reads TGTGCCAGCTGTCTCCAGGGTCGACTGGAAAATGAGCAGTTCTTC. This encodes CASCLQGRLENEQFF.

CDR3 region: CASSQDPAPREEQFF. As DNA, the CDR3 is TGTGCCAGCAGCCAAGATCCAGCGCCCCGGGAAGAGCAGTTCTTC. This rearrangement joins TRBV14 to TRBJ2-1, with D tentatively TRBD2 (5 bases). V was trimmed by 0 bases and J by 10 bases, leaving 16 bases between them. Germline V lookup: CDR1 SGHDN, CDR2 FVKESK. This CDR3 comprises 15 residues.

The chain recombines TRBV7-2 with TRBJ2-4; 7 nucleotides match TRBD1. The CDR3 has 17 amino acids. V dropped 0 bases and J dropped 8; count of bases not matched to a gene: 13. Per the germline V gene, CDR1 is SGHTA and CDR2 is FQGNSA. The CDR3 reads CASSLAPGTAQVDIQYF. CDR3 DNA: TGTGCCAGCAGCTTAGCGCCCGGGACAGCTCAGGTCGACATTCAGTACTTC.

The rearrangement links TRBV19 to TRBJ2-2, with TRBD1 matching over 10 bases. Germline V gene data show CDR1 as LNHDA and CDR2 as SQIVND (reference sequence). This CDR3 comprises 14 residues. V lost 6 bases and J lost 7; bases outside the gene matches: 5. The CDR3 DNA follows: TGTGCCAGTAGCACCGGGACAGGGGTCGGGGAGCTGTTTTTT. Encoded protein: CASSTGTGVGELFF. Variable domain in full (rest from reference TRBV19 and TRBJ2-2): DGGITQSPKYLFRKEGQNVTLSCEQNLNHDAMYWYRQDPGQGLRLIYYSQIVNDFQKGDIAEGYSVSREKKESFPLTVTSAQKNPTAFYLCASSTGTGVGELFFGEGSRLTVL.